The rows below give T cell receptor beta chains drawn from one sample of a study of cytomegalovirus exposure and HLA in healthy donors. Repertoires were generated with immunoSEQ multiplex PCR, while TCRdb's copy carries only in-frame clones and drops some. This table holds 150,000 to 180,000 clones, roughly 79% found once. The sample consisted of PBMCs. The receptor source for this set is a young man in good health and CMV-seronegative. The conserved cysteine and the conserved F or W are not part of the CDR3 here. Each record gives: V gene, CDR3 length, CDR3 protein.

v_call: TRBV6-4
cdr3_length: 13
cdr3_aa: ASSEGTGGNQPQH

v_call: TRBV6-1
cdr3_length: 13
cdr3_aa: ASSEGGGNTGELF

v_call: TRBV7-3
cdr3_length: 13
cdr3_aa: ASSPEMVETNSQY

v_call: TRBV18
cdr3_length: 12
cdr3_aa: ASSPRLGEDEQF

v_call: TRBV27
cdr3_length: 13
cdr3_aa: ASSRTGEWWETQY

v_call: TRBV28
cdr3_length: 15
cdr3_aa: ASSLDRWGTGANVLT

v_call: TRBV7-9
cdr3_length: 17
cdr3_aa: ASSPRLTTGIVYTGELF

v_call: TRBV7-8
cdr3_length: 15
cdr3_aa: ASSSRTRGSSYNEQF

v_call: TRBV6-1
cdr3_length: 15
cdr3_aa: ASSEGVGDNSNQPQH

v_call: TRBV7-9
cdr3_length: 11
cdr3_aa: ASSLQGKGEQY

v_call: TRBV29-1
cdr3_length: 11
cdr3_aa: STRTGPNQPQH

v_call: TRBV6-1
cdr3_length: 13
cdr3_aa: ASSDQTGGYTEAF

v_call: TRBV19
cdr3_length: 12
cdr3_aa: ASSIEGGGQPQH

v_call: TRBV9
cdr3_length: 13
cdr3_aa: ASSPLGQVSDTQY

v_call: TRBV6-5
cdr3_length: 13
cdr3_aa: ASSYPTGRGETQY

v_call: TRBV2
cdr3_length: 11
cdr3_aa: ASSEGQNNEQF

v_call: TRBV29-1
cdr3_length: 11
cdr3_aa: SAAGTDFYGYT

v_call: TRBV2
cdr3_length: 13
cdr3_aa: ASSEGQASGNTIY

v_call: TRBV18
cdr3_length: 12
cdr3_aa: ASSPETGGEKLF

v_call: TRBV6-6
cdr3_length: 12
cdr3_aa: ASSYSGRGDTQY

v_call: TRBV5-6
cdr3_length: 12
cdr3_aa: ASSYGTGGNTIY

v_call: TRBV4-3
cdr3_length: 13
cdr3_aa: ASSQDETGAYEQY

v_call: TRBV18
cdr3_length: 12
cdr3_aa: ASSFAGMDEKLF

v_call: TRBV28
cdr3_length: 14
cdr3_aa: ASSPTPGQGDTEAF

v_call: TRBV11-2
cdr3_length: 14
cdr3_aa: ASSSGLLGTNEKLF

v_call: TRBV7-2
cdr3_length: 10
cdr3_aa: ASSLQFETQY

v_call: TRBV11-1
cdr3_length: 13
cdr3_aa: ASSPRTGGNTEAF

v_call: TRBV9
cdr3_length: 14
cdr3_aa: ASSEGTGRRTDTQY

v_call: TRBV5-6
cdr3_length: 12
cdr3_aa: ASRFRRVSTEAF

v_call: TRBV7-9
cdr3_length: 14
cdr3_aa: ASSLGVEVPNTEAF

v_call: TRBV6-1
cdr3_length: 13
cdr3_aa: ASSEAPGQGSGYT

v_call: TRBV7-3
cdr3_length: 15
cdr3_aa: ASSLMDIASGANVLT

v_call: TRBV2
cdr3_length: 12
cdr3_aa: ASHRTGISLEQY

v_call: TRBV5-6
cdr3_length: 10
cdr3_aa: ASSLDSGDYT

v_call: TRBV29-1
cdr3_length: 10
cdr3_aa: SVGQMNTEAF

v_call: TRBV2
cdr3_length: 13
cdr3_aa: ASSEEARRGTEAF

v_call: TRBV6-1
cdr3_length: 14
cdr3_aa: ASSAGTVSRGTEAF

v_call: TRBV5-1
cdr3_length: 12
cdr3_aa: ASSLGDSLWGYT

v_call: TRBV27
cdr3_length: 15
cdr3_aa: ASSVLSVAGAGEKLF

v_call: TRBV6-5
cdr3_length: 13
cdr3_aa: ASSHWGQGYNEQF

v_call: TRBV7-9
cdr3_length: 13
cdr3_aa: ASTLAGGSTDTQY

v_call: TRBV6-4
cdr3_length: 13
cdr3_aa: ASSDDSSGANVLT

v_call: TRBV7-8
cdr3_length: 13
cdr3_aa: ASSLGQRTNYGYT

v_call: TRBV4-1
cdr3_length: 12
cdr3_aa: ASSQRGKNSPLH

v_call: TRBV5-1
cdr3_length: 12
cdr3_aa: ASSLPGGEDTQY

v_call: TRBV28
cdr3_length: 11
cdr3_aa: ASTLGGQETQY

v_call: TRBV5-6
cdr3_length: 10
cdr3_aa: ASSLSEQEQY

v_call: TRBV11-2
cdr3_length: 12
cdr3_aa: ASSFDRGRETQY

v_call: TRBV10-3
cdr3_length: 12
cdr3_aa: AISESAGREKLF

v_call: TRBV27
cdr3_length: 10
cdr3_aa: ASSFTGSEAF

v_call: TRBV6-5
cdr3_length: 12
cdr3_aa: ASSYSRGTGELF

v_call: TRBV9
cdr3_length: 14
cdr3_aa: ASSVSGLRTGNTIY

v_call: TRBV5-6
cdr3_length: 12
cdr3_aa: ASSFLVPYNEQF

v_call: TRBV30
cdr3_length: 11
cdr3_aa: AWTRGIDQPQH

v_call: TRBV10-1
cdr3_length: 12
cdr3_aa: ASSERGQSYGYT

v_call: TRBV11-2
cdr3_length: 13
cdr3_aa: ASSYGTGSTDTQY